The source of this TCR beta chain is a study of cytomegalovirus exposure and HLA in healthy donors. Findings of the study overall: In vitro testing confirmed a few CMV-associated chains as specific for CMV antigens. TCR beta V- and J-gene trimming was later associated with a missense DCLRE1C variant. Being productive about 87% or about 30% of the time was typical of most TCR beta V segments in an earlier analysis.

PCR employed 60 Vbeta and 13 Jbeta primers. This table comes from immunoSEQ multiplex PCR, and its TCRdb copy is limited to in-frame clones, with some not included. The data contain about 120,000 clones, roughly four fifths of them singletons. Per the germline V gene, CDR1 is LGHNA and CDR2 is YNFKEQ. V lost 0 bases and J 5 bases, leaving 10 bases between the germline ends. This CDR3 is built from 14 residues. On this clone itself: Its antigen is still unknown.

The receptor comes from a woman in her twenties or thirties in good health and CMV-seropositive. Material for sequencing was PBMCs. The V and J genes are TRBV4-2 and TRBJ2-5, with a possible D match to TRBD2 (6 bases). CDR3 coding DNA: TGTGCCAGCAGCCAAGATCCGGGGGTGGAGACCCAGTACTTC. Encoded protein: CASSQDPGVETQYF.